Listed below are T cell receptor beta chains from one sample, sequenced in a study of beta chain features in type 1 diabetes. Method: immunoSEQ multiplex PCR; TCRdb's copy keeps in-frame clones and lacks some. The profile shows about 340,000 clones, approximately 13% of them singletons. Sample: naive CD4+ T cells from blood. All receptors derive from a woman between 18 and 29 years old with type 1 diabetes. The CDR3 runs from the conserved cysteine through the conserved F or W. A D gene is named only where the DNA matches it firmly. Rows give clone size only sometimes, using once, few, many, or a class for an expanded clone.

v_call,clone_size,d_call,j_call,cdr3_nt,cdr3_aa
TRBV30,-,TRBD1,TRBJ1-1,TGTGCCTGGAGTTACCTTTACGCCGGGACAGGGAACGGTAACACTGAAGCTTTCTTT,CAWSYLYAGTGNGNTEAFF
TRBV5-6,few,TRBD2,TRBJ2-1,TGTGCCAGCAGTCCCCCCAACCTAGCGGGAGGGTGGTTCTTC,CASSPPNLAGGWFF
TRBV27,few,-,TRBJ2-5,TGTGCCAGCAGTCCCAGACTAGTCGTCTGGGAGACCCAGTACTTC,CASSPRLVVWETQYF
TRBV28,-,TRBD2,TRBJ2-7,TGTGCCAGCAGTTCCCCACTAGCGGGAGAAGGGAAGCAGTACTTC,CASSSPLAGEGKQYF
TRBV5-4,once,TRBD1,TRBJ1-2,TGTGCCAGCAGCCGCATAAACCGGGACAGGGCTAACTATGGCTACACCTTC,CASSRINRDRANYGYTF
TRBV11-2,-,-,TRBJ2-3,TGTGCCAGCAGCTTAGTGGTCGGGAAGGTCACAGATACGCAGTATTTT,CASSLVVGKVTDTQYF
TRBV5-1,-,-,TRBJ2-3,TGCGCCAGCAGCCTGGGGGCAGTCGTGGATACGCAGTATTTT,CASSLGAVVDTQYF
TRBV30,few,-,TRBJ2-1,TGTGCCTGGGTCCCGAGAGAGCTCTGGAATGAGCAGTTCTTC,CAWVPRELWNEQFF
TRBV7-3,few,-,TRBJ1-3,TGTGCCAGCAGTCCCGGGGGAACCTCTGGAAACACCATATATTTT,CASSPGGTSGNTIYF
TRBV18,few,-,TRBJ2-7,TGTGCCAGCTCACCACCGAATGGGGCGGGGGAGCAGTACTTC,CASSPPNGAGEQYF
TRBV7-2,-,TRBD1,TRBJ1-2,TGTGCCAGCAGCTTAACCACCGGACAGGTACCATATGGCTACACCTTC,CASSLTTGQVPYGYTF
TRBV6-5,few,TRBD2,TRBJ2-1,TGTGCCAGCAGTCGGGGGAGGGGAGATTACAATGAGCAGTTCTTC,CASSRGRGDYNEQFF
TRBV11-2,once,TRBD1,TRBJ2-7,TGTGCCAGCAGCTATACCGGGACAGGCTCCTACGAGCAGTACTTC,CASSYTGTGSYEQYF
TRBV28,few,-,TRBJ2-7,TGTGCCAGCAGTCGGGTGCCGACCTACGAGCAGTACTTC,CASSRVPTYEQYF
TRBV12-5,-,-,TRBJ1-1,TGTGCTAGTGGGAAGGGGGAAATGAGGGACACTGAAGCTTTCTTT,CASGKGEMRDTEAFF
TRBV5-1,few,TRBD1,TRBJ1-1,TGCGCCAGCAGCTTGTTCAGGGGGGAGACTGAAGCTTTCTTT,CASSLFRGETEAFF
TRBV2,few,TRBD2,TRBJ2-2,TGTGCCAGCAGTGGAGGCCAGGGACTAGTCACCGGGGAGCTGTTTTTT,CASSGGQGLVTGELFF
TRBV7-9,few,-,TRBJ2-3,TGTGCCAGCGCTCTTACTAGCACAGATACGCAGTATTTT,CASALTSTDTQYF
TRBV6-5,-,-,TRBJ1-5,TGTGCCAGCCGTGGACGGGGATCCCAGCCCCAGCATTTT,CASRGRGSQPQHF
TRBV5-1,-,-,TRBJ1-1,TGCGCCAGCAGTCCCCTTCCTTACACTGAAGCTTTCTTT,CASSPLPYTEAFF
TRBV5-1,few,-,TRBJ1-1,TGCGCCAGCAGCTTGCTTGTAGAGAACACTGAAGCTTTCTTT,CASSLLVENTEAFF
TRBV29-1,-,-,TRBJ2-7,TGCAGCGCCAGAAGGCTTTTTCCGGGGGAGCAGTACTTC,CSARRLFPGEQYF
TRBV7-3,-,TRBD1,TRBJ1-2,TGTGCCAGCAGCAAAGGACAGGGCGAGGGCTATGGCTACACCTTC,CASSKGQGEGYGYTF
TRBV30,few,-,TRBJ1-2,TGTGCCTGGAGTGTAACGGGTTCATATGGCTACACCTTC,CAWSVTGSYGYTF
TRBV2,few,-,TRBJ1-2,TGTGCCAGCAGTGAAGTGTACAGTAGATATGGCTACACCTTC,CASSEVYSRYGYTF
TRBV18,few,TRBD1,TRBJ1-2,TGTGCCAGCTCACCCGGGACAGGGATAAGCTACACCTTC,CASSPGTGISYTF
TRBV9,few,-,TRBJ2-2,TGTGCCAGCGCGGGAAGGGGGGAGCTGTTTTTT,CASAGRGELFF
TRBV5-1,few,-,TRBJ1-1,TGCGCCAGCAGCTTGGGTCAGATGAACACTGAAGCTTTCTTT,CASSLGQMNTEAFF
TRBV15,-,TRBD1,TRBJ2-3,TGTGCCACCAGCAGATTCGCGATACAGGGGACCCAAAGCACAGATACGCAGTATTTT,CATSRFAIQGTQSTDTQYF
TRBV11-2,-,TRBD2,TRBJ2-5,TGTGCCAGCAGCTTACAGGCTAGCGGGAGTAGAGAGACCCAGTACTTC,CASSLQASGSRETQYF
TRBV5-1,few,TRBD2,TRBJ2-7,TGCGCCAGCAGCGAAGGACTAGCGGGCCATGGGGCCTACGAGCAGTACTTC,CASSEGLAGHGAYEQYF
TRBV7-2,few,TRBD2,TRBJ2-3,TGTGCCAGCAGCTTAGCGCTTGGACTAGGAACAGATACGCAGTATTTT,CASSLALGLGTDTQYF
TRBV27,-,TRBD1,TRBJ2-1,TGTGCCAGCACCTCGGGACAGGGTCGCTGGGCGGGGTACAATGAGCAGTTCTTC,CASTSGQGRWAGYNEQFF
TRBV9,few,TRBD1,TRBJ1-2,TGTGCCAGCAGCGGCCCGACAGGGGGTATCTATGGCTACACCTTC,CASSGPTGGIYGYTF
TRBV14,-,TRBD1,TRBJ1-1,TGTGCCAGCAGCCAAACTTATGGACAGGGGGTTAACACTGAAGCTTTCTTT,CASSQTYGQGVNTEAFF
TRBV29-1,few,TRBD2,TRBJ2-4,TGCAGCGTTGAAATTTCGAGGAGGATTGGCGGGGGACCCAAAAACATTCAGTACTTC,CSVEISRRIGGGPKNIQYF
TRBV27,few,-,TRBJ2-5,TGTGCCAGCAGTTTATGGGGACAAAGGTACCAAGAGACCCAGTACTTC,CASSLWGQRYQETQYF
TRBV16,few,-,TRBJ1-2,TGTGCCAGCAGCAAAGTGGAATCGGGTTTCGGAGGCTACACCTTC,CASSKVESGFGGYTF
TRBV7-9,-,-,TRBJ1-1,TGTGCCAGCAGCGAGGAAGTGGCTTTCTTT,CASSEEVAFF
TRBV13,few,-,TRBJ1-1,TGTGCCAGCAGCTCCAGACGGGGCACTGAAGCTTTCTTT,CASSSRRGTEAFF
TRBV5-4,few,-,TRBJ2-1,TGTGCCAGCAGCTTGAGGCGGAGCTCCTACAATGAGCAGTTCTTC,CASSLRRSSYNEQFF
TRBV5-5,few,TRBD1,TRBJ2-3,TGTGCCAGCACCCGACAGGGGTTAAGCACAGATACGCAGTATTTT,CASTRQGLSTDTQYF
TRBV28,-,-,TRBJ2-3,TGTGCCAGCAAGGACTCCACAGATACGCAGTATTTT,CASKDSTDTQYF
TRBV18,-,TRBD1,TRBJ1-2,TGTGCCAGCTCACCACCGAGGACAGGGAGCTATGGCTACACCTTC,CASSPPRTGSYGYTF
TRBV15,-,TRBD2,TRBJ2-1,TGTGCCTCACAGCGGGGCGGTTCCTACAATGAGCAGTTCTTC,CASQRGGSYNEQFF
TRBV7-9,few,-,TRBJ1-1,TGTGCCAGCAGCCCAGTACGTGGGGGGTCAGGTGTGACTGAAGCTTTCTTT,CASSPVRGGSGVTEAFF
TRBV7-3,few,-,TRBJ2-2,TGTGCCAGCAGCAACCCAACTAGCCCGGGGGCCGGGGAGCTGTTTTTT,CASSNPTSPGAGELFF
TRBV29-1,-,-,TRBJ1-1,TGCAGCGTTGAGAGGGTCACTGAAGCTTTCTTT,CSVERVTEAFF
TRBV18,-,-,TRBJ2-1,TGTGCCAGCTCACCATCGGGTCCGGGGAGTCCCAATGAGCAGTTCTTC,CASSPSGPGSPNEQFF
TRBV6-1,few,-,TRBJ1-1,TGTGCCAGCAGCTCTCAGGGGTTGGGCACTGAAGCTTTCTTT,CASSSQGLGTEAFF
TRBV5-1,-,-,TRBJ2-5,TGCGCCAGCAGCCGACAGGGACTCCAAGAGACCCAGTACTTC,CASSRQGLQETQYF
TRBV5-6,few,TRBD2,TRBJ2-1,TGTGCCAGCAGCCATAGCGGGAGGGACAATGAGCAGTTCTTC,CASSHSGRDNEQFF
TRBV12-5,-,-,TRBJ1-2,TGTGCTAGTGGTTTGGGGCTGAGGGGCTACACCTTC,CASGLGLRGYTF
TRBV5-1,-,TRBD2,TRBJ2-1,TGCGCCAGTACTTCCCGGCGGACTAGCGCCTTCCCCTACAATGAGCAGTTCTTC,CASTSRRTSAFPYNEQFF
TRBV7-9,-,-,TRBJ1-1,TGTGCCAGCAGCTTATCCGGAGGAGCTTTCTTT,CASSLSGGAFF